This T cell receptor (beta chain) appears in the sequencing data of a study of T cell repertoires in aging, cancer and after chemotherapy. At the level of the study: Pre- and post-chemotherapy samples were paired from glioblastoma patients treated with temozolomide-based therapy. Roughly 8.8 million TCR reads made up the full dataset. Study results and caveats: Compared with age-matched healthy donors, untreated hematological or solid cancer patients showed higher blood TCR clonality.

This CDR3 is 16 amino acids long. Germline V gene lookup returns CDR1 MNHEY and CDR2 SVGAGI. The V end lost 6 bases, the J end lost 1 base, and 16 bases lay between the germline ends. Multiplex touch-down PCR with TRB-A/B primers amplified rearranged V-D-J TRB sequences. TCRdb redid the calling of the multiplex PCR reads with MiXCR, one entry per CDR3 protein. This table holds about 1,900 distinct CDR3 sequences, less than 70% found once. This clonotype was detected only a few times. Its specificity is unknown. Amplification of TCR beta used genomic DNA extracted from peripheral blood. Sequenced material: blood. This clonotype was obtained from a human donor with a solid tumor. This chain joins TRBV6-5 and TRBJ2-1, with D unclear. The CDR3 is CASSLGDLLSYNEQFF. The CDR3 DNA is TGTGCCAGCAGCTTAGGCGACCTCCTTTCCTACAATGAGCAGTTCTTC.